A single sample is the source of the 4 T cell receptor beta chains below, sequenced in a study of blood T cell repertoires in COVID-19. Measured with immunoSEQ multiplex PCR; TCRdb has only the in-frame clones, and not every one. The sample carries approximately 480,000 clones, approximately 86% recorded once. Input material: PBMCs or T cells enriched from blood (not recorded which). Receptor source: a woman between 18 and 30 years old who had recovered from COVID-19.

The chain uses TRBV5-4 and TRBJ2-3, with TRBD1 as a possible D gene (5 bases). The germline CDR1 and CDR2 sequences are SGHNT and YYREEE (reference sequence). Between the trimmed V and J ends, which lost 4 bases and 1 base, there was a span of 19 bases. The CDR3 extends over 17 amino acids. In nucleotides, the CDR3 is TGTGCCAGCAGCCTTGACAGCCTTCTCTCCCGCACAGATACGCAGTATTTT. Translation: CASSLDSLLSRTDTQYF.

This chain joins TRBV5-1 and TRBJ1-1; D not certain. The CDR3 spans 16 residues. Germline-derived CDR1 and CDR2 are SGHRS and YFSETQ. The V end was cut by 0 bases, the J end by 1 base, with 13 bases between. The CDR3: CASSLVGDGPNTEAFF. The CDR3 nucleotides read TGCGCCAGCAGCTTGGTCGGGGATGGCCCGAACACTGAAGCTTTCTTT.

This sequence joins TRBV3-1 (or the pseudogene TRBV3-2) and TRBJ1-2; D is uncertain. The CDR3 covers 12 residues. V lost 4 bases and J 7 bases, leaving 10 bases between the germline ends. Germline CDR1 LGHDT, CDR2 YNNKEL (reference sequence). CDR3 in amino acids: CASSLTESGYTF. The CDR3 coding sequence is TGTGCCAGCAGCCTCACTGAATCTGGCTACACCTTC.

The sample holds a few counts of this clone. This chain links TRBV11-3 with TRBJ1-4, with unresolved D. This CDR3 has 13 amino acids. V was pared by 5 bases and J by 5 bases, with 9 bases between. CDR1 is SGHNT and CDR2 is YENEEA in the germline V gene. Here the CDR3 reads CASSRSYNEKLFF. The CDR3, as DNA: TGTGCCAGCAGCCGCTCCTACAATGAAAAACTGTTTTTT.